These T cell receptor beta chains were read from a single sample in a study of T-cell reconstitution after alpha-beta-depleted transplantation in children. TCRdb re-analysed the PCR reads in MiXCR, keeping a single row per CDR3 protein. Found here are about 200,000 distinct CDR3 sequences, roughly 15% of them singletons; the top ten hold around 14%. The sample was PBMCs from the stem cell graft donor, taken from the stem cell graft. Receptors were obtained from a human donor who donated a stem cell graft to a child with acute lymphoblastic leukemia. Both conserved end residues are part of each CDR3. Each record gives: V gene, D gene, clone size, J gene, CDR3 protein, CDR3 DNA. A D gene is named only where the DNA matches it firmly. The listing skips clone size in some rows; elsewhere it reads once, few, many or a size class.

V gene: TRBV29-1
D gene: -
clone size: -
J gene: TRBJ1-2
CDR3 protein: CSVEGTDGYTF
CDR3 DNA: TGCAGCGTTGAAGGGACGGATGGCTACACCTTC

V gene: TRBV11-3
D gene: TRBD2
clone size: many
J gene: TRBJ2-1
CDR3 protein: CASSQGLAGYNEQFF
CDR3 DNA: TGTGCCAGCAGCCAGGGACTAGCGGGGTACAATGAGCAGTTCTTC

V gene: TRBV5-1
D gene: -
clone size: many
J gene: TRBJ2-1
CDR3 protein: CASSLAAGQVGFHEQFF
CDR3 DNA: TGCGCCAGCAGCTTGGCGGCGGGGCAGGTCGGTTTCCATGAGCAGTTCTTC

V gene: TRBV12-3/TRBV12-4
D gene: -
clone size: few
J gene: TRBJ1-4
CDR3 protein: CASKQRTARNEKLFF
CDR3 DNA: TGTGCCAGCAAGCAAAGGACAGCCCGTAATGAAAAACTGTTTTTT

V gene: TRBV3-1
D gene: -
clone size: many
J gene: TRBJ1-1
CDR3 protein: CASSQVGDEAFF
CDR3 DNA: TGTGCCAGCAGCCAAGTAGGTGATGAAGCTTTCTTT

V gene: TRBV12-3/TRBV12-4
D gene: -
clone size: many
J gene: TRBJ2-3
CDR3 protein: CASSSPAESSTDTQYF
CDR3 DNA: TGTGCCAGCAGTTCCCCGGCCGAGTCTAGCACAGATACGCAGTATTTT

V gene: TRBV6-2/TRBV6-3
D gene: TRBD2
clone size: -
J gene: TRBJ2-1
CDR3 protein: CASRRTSENEQFF
CDR3 DNA: TGTGCCAGCAGACGGACTAGCGAGAATGAGCAGTTCTTC

V gene: TRBV5-1
D gene: -
clone size: many
J gene: TRBJ1-1
CDR3 protein: CASSLLWANTEAFF
CDR3 DNA: TGCGCCAGCAGCTTGTTGTGGGCGAACACTGAAGCTTTCTTT

V gene: TRBV5-6
D gene: -
clone size: many
J gene: TRBJ2-2
CDR3 protein: CASSKPLFTGELFF
CDR3 DNA: TGTGCCAGCAGCAAGCCCCTATTCACCGGGGAGCTGTTTTTT

V gene: TRBV5-1
D gene: TRBD1
clone size: few
J gene: TRBJ2-7
CDR3 protein: CASSLEDRGSYEQYF
CDR3 DNA: TGCGCCAGCAGCTTGGAGGACAGGGGGTCCTACGAGCAGTACTTC

V gene: TRBV28
D gene: -
clone size: few
J gene: TRBJ1-2
CDR3 protein: CASREGSRYGYTF
CDR3 DNA: TGTGCCAGCCGGGAGGGCAGCCGCTATGGCTACACCTTC

V gene: TRBV12-3/TRBV12-4
D gene: -
clone size: -
J gene: TRBJ2-5
CDR3 protein: CASSLGRMETQYF
CDR3 DNA: TGTGCCAGCAGTTTAGGGAGAATGGAGACCCAGTACTTC

V gene: TRBV12-3/TRBV12-4
D gene: -
clone size: -
J gene: TRBJ2-1
CDR3 protein: CASREGGGEQFF
CDR3 DNA: TGTGCCAGCAGGGAAGGGGGGGGGGAGCAGTTCTTC

V gene: TRBV29-1
D gene: TRBD1
clone size: many
J gene: TRBJ2-5
CDR3 protein: CSVQGQGYRETQYF
CDR3 DNA: TGCAGCGTTCAGGGACAGGGGTACCGGGAGACCCAGTACTTC

V gene: TRBV6-5
D gene: -
clone size: many
J gene: TRBJ1-1
CDR3 protein: CASRTGQIRQAFF
CDR3 DNA: TGTGCCAGCAGAACAGGACAGATTCGGCAAGCTTTCTTT

V gene: TRBV7-8
D gene: TRBD1
clone size: many
J gene: TRBJ2-7
CDR3 protein: CASRSSGQVDGYEQYF
CDR3 DNA: TGTGCCAGCAGATCCTCCGGACAGGTCGATGGATACGAGCAGTACTTC

V gene: TRBV7-9
D gene: -
clone size: many
J gene: TRBJ1-6
CDR3 protein: CASSSNNSPLHF
CDR3 DNA: TGTGCCAGCAGCTCTAATAATTCACCCCTCCACTTT

V gene: TRBV12-3/TRBV12-4
D gene: TRBD2
clone size: -
J gene: TRBJ2-7
CDR3 protein: CASTLGLAGEGGPYEQYF
CDR3 DNA: TGTGCCAGCACCCTTGGACTAGCGGGGGAAGGTGGGCCCTACGAGCAGTACTTC

V gene: TRBV30
D gene: -
clone size: -
J gene: TRBJ2-3
CDR3 protein: CAWSVNADTQYF
CDR3 DNA: TGTGCCTGGAGTGTCAATGCGGATACGCAGTATTTT

V gene: TRBV20-1
D gene: TRBD1
clone size: -
J gene: TRBJ1-2
CDR3 protein: CSASLPRQGLYGYTF
CDR3 DNA: TGCAGTGCTTCCCTACCTCGACAGGGCCTCTATGGCTACACCTTC

V gene: TRBV12-3/TRBV12-4
D gene: TRBD2
clone size: many
J gene: TRBJ2-6
CDR3 protein: CASSEGLAGAGANVLTF
CDR3 DNA: TGTGCCAGCAGTGAGGGACTAGCGGGAGCTGGGGCCAACGTCCTGACTTTC

V gene: TRBV12-3/TRBV12-4
D gene: -
clone size: many
J gene: TRBJ2-2
CDR3 protein: CASSFISAPVRNTGELFF
CDR3 DNA: TGTGCCAGCAGTTTTATTTCGGCACCTGTACGGAACACCGGGGAGCTGTTTTTT

V gene: TRBV20-1
D gene: TRBD2
clone size: -
J gene: TRBJ2-3
CDR3 protein: CSARPLTSGGPTDTQYF
CDR3 DNA: TGCAGTGCTAGACCCTTGACTAGCGGGGGGCCCACAGATACGCAGTATTTT

V gene: TRBV5-1
D gene: TRBD2
clone size: -
J gene: TRBJ2-5
CDR3 protein: CASSLGSGTPQYF
CDR3 DNA: TGCGCCAGCAGCTTGGGTAGCGGGACCCCCCAGTACTTC

V gene: TRBV5-1
D gene: TRBD1
clone size: many
J gene: TRBJ2-5
CDR3 protein: CASSLPTGVETQYF
CDR3 DNA: TGCGCCAGCAGCTTGCCGACAGGGGTGGAGACCCAGTACTTC

V gene: TRBV10-3
D gene: -
clone size: many
J gene: TRBJ1-5
CDR3 protein: CATDRTDQPQHF
CDR3 DNA: TGTGCCACCGATCGGACGGATCAGCCCCAGCATTTT

V gene: TRBV12-3/TRBV12-4
D gene: -
clone size: many
J gene: TRBJ1-2
CDR3 protein: CASSLTVYGYTF
CDR3 DNA: TGTGCCAGCAGTTTGACCGTATATGGCTACACCTTC

V gene: TRBV20-1
D gene: -
clone size: many
J gene: TRBJ2-1
CDR3 protein: CSARDPRVNEQFF
CDR3 DNA: TGCAGTGCTAGAGACCCGCGGGTCAATGAGCAGTTCTTC

V gene: TRBV13
D gene: -
clone size: -
J gene: TRBJ2-1
CDR3 protein: CASSLRAPNEQFF
CDR3 DNA: TGTGCCAGCAGCTTAAGGGCCCCTAATGAGCAGTTCTTC

V gene: TRBV28
D gene: -
clone size: many
J gene: TRBJ2-7
CDR3 protein: CASSLEGTPYEQYF
CDR3 DNA: TGTGCCAGCAGTTTAGAGGGCACCCCCTACGAGCAGTACTTC

V gene: TRBV7-9
D gene: TRBD1
clone size: many
J gene: TRBJ2-7
CDR3 protein: CASSPRQGGVYEQYF
CDR3 DNA: TGTGCCAGCAGCCCCCGACAGGGGGGGGTCTACGAGCAGTACTTC

V gene: TRBV7-7
D gene: -
clone size: many
J gene: TRBJ2-1
CDR3 protein: CASSLGSGNEQFF
CDR3 DNA: TGTGCTAGCAGCTTAGGGTCGGGCAATGAGCAGTTCTTC

V gene: TRBV4-1
D gene: TRBD2
clone size: few
J gene: TRBJ2-1
CDR3 protein: CASSQGHGLAGGEQFF
CDR3 DNA: TGCGCCAGCAGCCAAGGTCATGGACTAGCGGGAGGTGAGCAGTTCTTC

V gene: TRBV12-3/TRBV12-4
D gene: -
clone size: many
J gene: TRBJ1-1
CDR3 protein: CASTADRGETINTEAFF
CDR3 DNA: TGTGCCAGCACCGCCGACAGAGGTGAAACTATAAACACTGAAGCTTTCTTT

V gene: TRBV5-6
D gene: -
clone size: many
J gene: TRBJ2-1
CDR3 protein: CASSLPQDEQFF
CDR3 DNA: TGTGCCAGCAGCCTTCCCCAGGATGAGCAGTTCTTC

V gene: TRBV20-1
D gene: -
clone size: many
J gene: TRBJ2-7
CDR3 protein: CSASLLYEQYF
CDR3 DNA: TGCAGTGCTAGCCTCCTCTACGAGCAGTACTTC

V gene: TRBV5-1
D gene: -
clone size: few
J gene: TRBJ2-5
CDR3 protein: CASSLRRGGEGETQYF
CDR3 DNA: TGCGCCAGCAGCTTGCGTCGTGGGGGCGAAGGAGAGACCCAGTACTTC

V gene: TRBV10-3
D gene: TRBD2
clone size: many
J gene: TRBJ2-1
CDR3 protein: CAISESTASGDHNEQFF
CDR3 DNA: TGTGCCATCAGTGAGTCGACAGCTAGCGGAGACCACAATGAGCAGTTCTTC

V gene: TRBV5-5
D gene: TRBD1
clone size: many
J gene: TRBJ2-1
CDR3 protein: CASSPSGTGWNEQFF
CDR3 DNA: TGTGCCAGCAGCCCCTCCGGGACAGGGTGGAATGAGCAGTTCTTC

V gene: TRBV19
D gene: TRBD2
clone size: -
J gene: TRBJ2-1
CDR3 protein: CASSPSRETANEQFF
CDR3 DNA: TGTGCCAGTAGTCCCTCGCGGGAGACGGCGAATGAGCAGTTCTTC

V gene: TRBV12-3/TRBV12-4
D gene: TRBD1
clone size: many
J gene: TRBJ1-1
CDR3 protein: CASSLTGENTEAFF
CDR3 DNA: TGTGCCAGCAGTTTAACAGGGGAGAACACTGAAGCTTTCTTT

V gene: TRBV27
D gene: TRBD2
clone size: many
J gene: TRBJ2-3
CDR3 protein: CASSRAGGTDTQYF
CDR3 DNA: TGTGCCAGCAGTAGAGCGGGAGGGACAGATACGCAGTATTTT

V gene: TRBV6-5
D gene: -
clone size: many
J gene: TRBJ1-3
CDR3 protein: CASSYSSGVGNTIYF
CDR3 DNA: TGTGCCAGCAGTTACTCGTCGGGGGTTGGAAACACCATATATTTT

V gene: TRBV5-6
D gene: -
clone size: many
J gene: TRBJ2-1
CDR3 protein: CASGPPGERAYNEQFF
CDR3 DNA: TGTGCCAGCGGCCCTCCTGGGGAGCGGGCCTACAATGAGCAGTTCTTC

V gene: TRBV6-1
D gene: TRBD1
clone size: many
J gene: TRBJ2-7
CDR3 protein: CASSPDRDGVKYEQYF
CDR3 DNA: TGTGCCAGCAGCCCCGACAGGGACGGGGTGAAATACGAGCAGTACTTC

V gene: TRBV29-1
D gene: -
clone size: -
J gene: TRBJ1-1
CDR3 protein: CSVGPLKGGSSEAFF
CDR3 DNA: TGCAGCGTTGGCCCCCTGAAAGGGGGAAGCTCTGAAGCTTTCTTT

V gene: TRBV6-2/TRBV6-3
D gene: -
clone size: many
J gene: TRBJ2-3
CDR3 protein: CASLPTASTDTQYF
CDR3 DNA: TGTGCCAGCCTCCCGACAGCTAGCACAGATACGCAGTATTTT